Sequencing of this T cell receptor beta chain was carried out in a study of PD-L1 blockade in urothelial cancer. Overall study context: Each patient had 0 to 3 earlier chemotherapy regimens. Blood was subjected to analysis at 3 weeks (second dose) and 6 weeks following treatment start.

Locally advanced or metastatic urothelial carcinoma was diagnosed in the patients. The sample holds a few counts of this clone. CDR3 length: 14 residues. V shed 1 base, J shed 2 bases, and the junction held 2 bases outside the gene matches. Germline assignment: CDR1 MNHNS and CDR2 SASEGT. PCRs were each spiked with synthetic TCR analog templates. Libraries were prepared by immunoSEQ multiplex PCR; TCRdb keeps only in-frame clonotypes and omits some of them. The sample holds 37,000 or so clones; roughly four fifths are singletons and the top ten take more than 15%. V usage is TRBV6-1 and J usage is TRBJ2-7, with 7 bases fitting TRBD2. Sequencing was performed on PBMCs, taken around atezolizumab (anti-PD-L1) treatment. This receptor was identified in a man aged 55 to 70 with urothelial cancer. DNA for the CDR3: TGTGCCAGCAGTGAAGGGGAGGGTGCCTACGAGCAGTACTTC. It translates to CASSEGEGAYEQYF.